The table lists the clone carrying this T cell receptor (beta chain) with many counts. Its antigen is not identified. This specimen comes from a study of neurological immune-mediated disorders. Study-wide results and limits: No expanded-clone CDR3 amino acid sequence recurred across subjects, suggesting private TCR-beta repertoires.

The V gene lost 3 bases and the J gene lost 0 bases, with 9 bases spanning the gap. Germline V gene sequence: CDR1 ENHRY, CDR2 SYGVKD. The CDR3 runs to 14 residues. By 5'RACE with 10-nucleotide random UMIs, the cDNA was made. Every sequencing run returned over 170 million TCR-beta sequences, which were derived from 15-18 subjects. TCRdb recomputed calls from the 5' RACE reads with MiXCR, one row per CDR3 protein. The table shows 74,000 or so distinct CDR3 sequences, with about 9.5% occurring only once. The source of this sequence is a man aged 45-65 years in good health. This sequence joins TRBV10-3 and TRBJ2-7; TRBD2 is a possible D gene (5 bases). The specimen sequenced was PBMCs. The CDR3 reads CAISEDYSSYEQYF. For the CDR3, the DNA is TGTGCCATCAGTGAAGACTACAGCTCCTACGAGCAGTACTTC.